These T cell receptor beta chains were read from a single sample in a study of patients and donors after allogeneic stem cell transplantation. A single record per CDR3 protein comes from TCRdb applying MiXCR to the RT-PCR reads. Seen here are hundreds of thousands of distinct CDR3 sequences, roughly 17% observed once, and the top ten hold about 7%. Sequencing was carried out using blood, either unsorted or a sorted T cell fraction (not recorded which). These receptors all come from a human donor who was either an allogeneic HSCT recipient or a stem cell or donor lymphocyte infusion donor (not recorded which). It is not recorded whose cells these are; they may come from a transplant donor. CDR3s include the opening cysteine and the closing phenylalanine or tryptophan. The order of the fields is J gene, V gene, D gene, clone size, CDR3 protein, CDR3 DNA. The D gene is left open where the match is weak. Size tells how often a clone was seen (once, few, many) or the class of an expanded clone, and some rows leave it out.

TRBJ2-1,TRBV6-5,-,-,CASSYSGPHNEQFF,TGTGCCAGCAGTTACTCGGGACCACATAATGAGCAGTTCTTC
TRBJ1-2,TRBV5-1,-,-,CASSLAADRAGAGYTF,TGCGCCAGCAGCTTGGCAGCGGATCGGGCGGGGGCCGGCTACACCTTC
TRBJ1-2,TRBV30,TRBD1,few,CAWKDRGLGYGYTF,TGTGCCTGGAAGGACAGGGGGCTTGGCTATGGCTACACCTTC
TRBJ2-2,TRBV12-3/TRBV12-4,TRBD2,many,CASTSSGGADTGELFF,TGTGCCAGCACTTCTAGCGGGGGGGCCGACACCGGGGAGCTGTTTTTT
TRBJ1-6,TRBV27,-,few,CASSFYRSSYNSPLHF,TGTGCCAGCAGTTTTTACCGGAGCTCCTATAATTCACCCCTCCACTTT
TRBJ1-5,TRBV5-1,-,-,CARTGRGKQPQHF,TGCGCCAGAACCGGGAGGGGGAAACAGCCCCAGCATTTT
TRBJ2-1,TRBV18,TRBD2,few,CASSAGGGAIYEFF,TGTGCCAGCTCCGCAGGCGGGGGGGCCATATATGAGTTCTTC
TRBJ2-3,TRBV29-1,TRBD1,-,CSVGQGAGWRTDTQYF,TGCAGCGTTGGACAGGGGGCAGGATGGCGCACAGATACGCAGTATTTT
TRBJ1-1,TRBV7-2,-,-,CASSPGRGTTEAFF,TGTGCCAGCAGCCCAGGCCGGGGGACCACTGAAGCTTTCTTT
TRBJ2-1,TRBV7-6,-,few,CASSPPLGNEQFF,TGTGCCAGCAGCCCGCCCCTAGGAAATGAGCAGTTCTTC
TRBJ2-7,TRBV5-1,-,few,CASSFEQGRSSYEQYF,TGCGCCAGCAGCTTCGAACAGGGACGGAGCTCCTACGAGCAGTACTTC
TRBJ2-4,TRBV2,-,few,CASSRNIQYF,TGTGCCAGCAGTCGTAACATTCAGTACTTC
TRBJ1-1,TRBV25-1,-,few,CASSESTANTEAFF,TGTGCCAGCAGTGAGTCGACAGCGAACACTGAAGCTTTCTTT
TRBJ2-1,TRBV14,TRBD2,few,CASSPGLAVGEFF,TGTGCCAGCAGCCCAGGACTAGCGGTGGGGGAGTTCTTC
TRBJ1-4,TRBV29-1,-,-,CSVFLRGEKLFF,TGCAGCGTTTTCCTAAGGGGAGAAAAACTGTTTTTT
TRBJ1-5,TRBV6-1,-,-,CASGPAGILGSNQPQHF,TGTGCCAGCGGCCCAGCAGGGATTCTTGGGAGCAATCAGCCCCAGCATTTT
TRBJ2-7,TRBV5-1,-,many,CASSLVQGAYEQYF,TGCGCCAGCAGCTTGGTACAGGGTGCCTACGAGCAGTACTTC
TRBJ1-2,TRBV21-1,-,-,CASSIPGHLPPSSYGYTF,TGTGCCAGCAGCATACCGGGACACCTACCGCCCTCTAGCTATGGCTACACCTTC
TRBJ2-7,TRBV12-3/TRBV12-4,-,-,CASSPTGRYEQYF,TGTGCCAGCAGTCCTACAGGGAGGTACGAGCAGTACTTC
TRBJ2-7,TRBV25-1,-,many,CASSEFQSYEQYF,TGTGCCAGCAGTGAATTTCAATCCTACGAGCAGTACTTC
TRBJ1-1,TRBV2,TRBD1,-,CASIGGDPEAFF,TGTGCCAGCATAGGGGGCGACCCTGAAGCTTTCTTT
TRBJ2-7,TRBV12-3/TRBV12-4,TRBD1,many,CASNLGETGEYEQYF,TGTGCCAGCAATTTGGGGGAGACAGGGGAGTACGAGCAGTACTTC
TRBJ2-3,TRBV6-1,-,few,CASSALTTDTQYF,TGTGCCAGCAGTGCCCTTACAACAGATACGCAGTATTTT
TRBJ2-2,TRBV7-2,TRBD1,-,CASSLGDRAVTGELFF,TGTGCCAGCAGCTTAGGGGACAGGGCAGTCACCGGGGAGCTGTTTTTT
TRBJ2-7,TRBV29-1,TRBD1,few,CSVEGQGISYEQYF,TGCAGCGTTGAAGGACAGGGGATCTCCTACGAGCAGTACTTC
TRBJ1-4,TRBV29-1,-,-,CSVLYSGTSVEKLFF,TGCAGCGTCTTATACTCCGGGACGTCCGTTGAAAAACTGTTTTTT
TRBJ2-1,TRBV20-1,-,-,CSARNPGTRGDEQFF,TGCAGTGCTAGAAATCCCGGGACAAGAGGCGATGAGCAGTTCTTC
TRBJ1-2,TRBV20-1,-,few,CSARETTFYGYTF,TGCAGTGCTAGAGAGACCACTTTCTATGGCTACACCTTC
TRBJ2-5,TRBV7-9,-,few,CASSPQTRETQYF,TGTGCCAGCAGCCCCCAAACTAGGGAGACCCAGTACTTC
TRBJ2-3,TRBV2,TRBD1,few,CATQTGKITDTQYF,TGTGCCACCCAGACAGGGAAAATTACAGATACGCAGTATTTT
TRBJ2-3,TRBV7-3,-,few,CASSFQGSDTQYF,TGTGCCAGCAGCTTTCAGGGGTCAGATACGCAGTATTTT